The rows below give T cell receptor beta chains drawn from one sample of a study of naive and memory T cell subsets. TCRdb fed the UMI-ligation and nested PCR reads into MiXCR, producing one record per CDR3 protein. The table has around 140,000 distinct CDR3 sequences, approximately 24% seen once. Sequenced input: naive CD4+ T cells from blood. All receptors derive from a human donor in good health. CDR3s include the opening cysteine and the closing phenylalanine or tryptophan. Rows give clone size only sometimes, using once, few, many, or a class for an expanded clone.

v_call: TRBV28; clone_size: .; j_call: TRBJ2-1; cdr3_aa: CASSLGRIMKWEQFF
v_call: TRBV28; clone_size: .; j_call: TRBJ1-2; cdr3_aa: CASSPSTAKANYGYTF
v_call: TRBV12-3/TRBV12-4; clone_size: few; j_call: TRBJ2-1; cdr3_aa: CASSSTSGSSYNEQFF
v_call: TRBV6-5; clone_size: few; j_call: TRBJ1-1; cdr3_aa: CASSYSPYRVESTEAFF
v_call: TRBV25-1; clone_size: many; j_call: TRBJ2-3; cdr3_aa: CASVSTSITDTQYF
v_call: TRBV6-5; clone_size: few; j_call: TRBJ2-7; cdr3_aa: CASSYSRVGTEQYF
v_call: TRBV12-3/TRBV12-4; clone_size: many; j_call: TRBJ2-3; cdr3_aa: CATLLAGSTDTQYF
v_call: TRBV20-1; clone_size: many; j_call: TRBJ2-7; cdr3_aa: CSARATGKYDRPSSYEQYF
v_call: TRBV13; clone_size: many; j_call: TRBJ2-5; cdr3_aa: CASSLSGRVAETQYF
v_call: TRBV15; clone_size: few; j_call: TRBJ2-4; cdr3_aa: CATSPPSSGRLAKNIQYF
v_call: TRBV5-1; clone_size: few; j_call: TRBJ2-1; cdr3_aa: CASSLVLAGGTLEQFF
v_call: TRBV18; clone_size: .; j_call: TRBJ2-7; cdr3_aa: CASSPARGVEQYF
v_call: TRBV29-1; clone_size: .; j_call: TRBJ1-6; cdr3_aa: CSVGGTGGSPLHF
v_call: TRBV5-5; clone_size: few; j_call: TRBJ2-1; cdr3_aa: CASSLGPSGRAADNEQFF
v_call: TRBV28; clone_size: .; j_call: TRBJ1-5; cdr3_aa: CAIRGQNQPQHF
v_call: TRBV3-1; clone_size: many; j_call: TRBJ2-1; cdr3_aa: CASSQSLGYNEQFF
v_call: TRBV9; clone_size: few; j_call: TRBJ1-2; cdr3_aa: CASTPLTKREGYGYTF
v_call: TRBV5-1; clone_size: .; j_call: TRBJ2-5; cdr3_aa: CASSLGSFQETQYF
v_call: TRBV6-2/TRBV6-3; clone_size: few; j_call: TRBJ2-7; cdr3_aa: CASAWDRAPYEQYF
v_call: TRBV6-2/TRBV6-3; clone_size: .; j_call: TRBJ2-7; cdr3_aa: CASNMDQGPYEQYF
v_call: TRBV12-3/TRBV12-4; clone_size: .; j_call: TRBJ1-2; cdr3_aa: CASQTLNYGYTF